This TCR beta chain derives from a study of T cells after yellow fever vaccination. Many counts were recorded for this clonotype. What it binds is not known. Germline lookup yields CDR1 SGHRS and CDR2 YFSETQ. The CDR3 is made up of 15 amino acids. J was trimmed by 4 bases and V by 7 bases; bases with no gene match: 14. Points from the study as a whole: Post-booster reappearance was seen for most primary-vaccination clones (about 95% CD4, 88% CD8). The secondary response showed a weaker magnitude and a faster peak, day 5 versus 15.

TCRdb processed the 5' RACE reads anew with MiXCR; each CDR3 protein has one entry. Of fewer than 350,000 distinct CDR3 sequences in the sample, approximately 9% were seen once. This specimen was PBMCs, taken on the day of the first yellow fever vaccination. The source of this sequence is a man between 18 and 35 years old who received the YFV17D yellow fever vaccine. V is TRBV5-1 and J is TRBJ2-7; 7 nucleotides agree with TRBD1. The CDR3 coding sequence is TGCGCCAGCGCCGCTCAGGCAGGGGGTTTGTACGAGCAGTACTTC. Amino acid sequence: CASAAQAGGLYEQYF.